This TCR beta chain was identified during a study of cytomegalovirus exposure and HLA in healthy donors. Concerning this clone: The antigen is not known.

PCR employed 60 Vbeta and 13 Jbeta primers. TCRdb's copy holds only in-frame clones and misses some; the assay was immunoSEQ multiplex PCR. This sample's table reports 200,000 to 250,000 clones. Trimming left V 6 bases short and J 4 bases short, with 7 bases between. Germline lookup yields CDR1 MNHEY and CDR2 SMNVEV (reference sequence). The CDR3 totals 13 residues. Overall study findings and caveats: Researchers reported from a later analysis that most CMV-associated TCR beta chains appeared HLA-restricted. Solely CMV serostatus was available to characterize immune exposure. Reports state that TCR beta sequences accurately predicted most subjects' HLA-A and HLA-B alleles.

Sequencing was done on a sample of PBMCs. The chain carries TRBV27 and TRBJ2-6; D unclear. The TCR was taken from a girl aged 2 to 9 in good health and CMV-seropositive. This chain's CDR3 is CASSPAGANVLTF. Here the CDR3 DNA reads TGTGCCAGCAGCCCCGCGGGGGCCAACGTCCTGACTTTC.